These 14 T cell receptor beta chains came from one sample sequenced in a study of cytomegalovirus exposure and HLA in healthy donors. The PCR had 60 Vbeta and 13 Jbeta primers. Using immunoSEQ multiplex PCR, the repertoire was profiled, and TCRdb retains in-frame clones only, with some absent. In the table there are about 120,000 clones, over 65% of which are singletons. The material sequenced was PBMCs. These TCRs come from a female donor in good health and CMV-seronegative.

CDR3 loop: CASRRGQGQMNTEAFF. DNA for the CDR3: TGTGCCAGCAGACGAGGACAGGGCCAGATGAACACTGAAGCTTTCTTT. The gene calls are TRBV5-6 and TRBJ1-1, with 8 bases aligning to TRBD1. Trimming cost V 5 bases and J 0 bases; bases outside gene matches: 9. Looked up from germline, CDR1 is SGHDT and CDR2 is YYEEEE. CDR3 length: 16 amino acids.

The chain joins TRBV5-1 to TRBJ2-3; TRBD2 aligns across 11 bases. Trimming at V came to 4 bases and at J to 0 bases, leaving 4 bases not matched to a gene. CDR3 length: 16 amino acids. Per germline, CDR1 SGHRS and CDR2 YFSETQ. The CDR3 nucleotides are TGCGCCAGCAGCCCGTTAGCGGGGGGGAGCACAGATACGCAGTATTTT. Amino acids: CASSPLAGGSTDTQYF.

In regard to this clone: Different DNA sequences within this sample yield the same CDR3. This chain connects TRBV5-6 to TRBJ2-5; 7 bases line up with TRBD2. Per germline, CDR1 SGHDT and CDR2 YYEEEE. The CDR3 loop spans 13 amino acids. V shed 0 bases and J 4 bases; nucleotides not matched to a gene: 0. The DNA of the CDR3 is TGTGCCAGCAGCTTGGCGGGGGGAGAGACCCAGTACTTC. The encoded protein is CASSLAGGETQYF. The full variable domain, in which reference TRBV5-6 and TRBJ2-5 provide the parts outside the CDR3, is DAGVTQSPTHLIKTRGQQVTLRCSPKSGHDTVSWYQQALGQGPQFIFQYYEEEERQRGNFPDRFSGHQFPNYSSELNVNALLLGDSALYLCASSLAGGETQYFGPGTRLLVL.

The CDR3, as DNA: TGTGCCAGCAAACTGCCGGGACAACTAAATTCACCCCTCCACTTT. Amino acids: CASKLPGQLNSPLHF. This chain links TRBV6-5 with TRBJ1-6; TRBD1 is a possible D gene (6 bases). The CDR3 extends over 15 amino acids. CDR1 and CDR2 from the germline V gene are MNHEY and SVGAGI. Trimming took 7 bases from V and 7 from J, leaving 17 bases between them.

The chain has TRBV18 and TRBJ1-5; 7 bases are shared with TRBD1. Trimming at V came to 1 base and at J to 7 bases, leaving 7 bases not matched to a gene. The CDR3 is 15 residues long. The germline CDR1 and CDR2 sequences are KGHSH and LQKENI. CDR3 sequence: CASSPQTGADQPQHF. The CDR3 DNA is TGTGCCAGCTCACCACAAACAGGGGCCGACCAGCCCCAGCATTTT. The full variable domain, with the rest looked up from reference TRBV18 and TRBJ1-5, is NAGVMQNPRHLVRRRGQEARLRCSPMKGHSHVYWYRQLPEEGLKFMVYLQKENIIDESGMPKERFSAEFPKEGPSILRIQQVVRGDSAAYFCASSPQTGADQPQHFGDGTRLSIL.

About this clone itself: A junction boundary mismatches the germline segment, possibly from a read error. The gene calls are TRBV7-9 and TRBJ2-1, with 9 bases matching TRBD1. The CDR3 runs 16 residues. Germline-derived CDR1 and CDR2 are SEHNR and FQNEAQ (reference sequence). The CDR3 nucleotides are TGTTCCAGCAGCCCCGTCGCCGGACAGGGGAGGAATGAGCAGTTCTTC. Amino acid sequence: CSSSPVAGQGRNEQFF.

This clone was seen just once. This chain connects TRBV5-1 to TRBJ1-4; TRBD1 matches 7 bases. The CDR3 is made up of 14 amino acids. With V trimmed by 3 bases and J by 8 bases, 7 bases remained unmatched. Per germline, CDR1 SGHRS and CDR2 YFSETQ. CDR3: CASSWGQSKEKLFF. Written as DNA, the CDR3 is TGCGCCAGCAGCTGGGGACAGTCAAAGGAAAAACTGTTTTTT.

The chain is built from TRBV7-7 and TRBJ2-7; 10 nucleotides align to TRBD1. This CDR3 region has 15 residues. The trim removed 5 bases at V and 7 bases at J, leaving 11 bases unmatched. Germline lookup yields CDR1 SSHAT and CDR2 FNYEAQ (reference sequence). DNA for the CDR3: TGTGCCAGCAGCCTTTGGGACAGGGGTCTACGGGAGCAGTACTTC. As protein: CASSLWDRGLREQYF.

This clone was observed a single time. The V and J genes are TRBV19 and TRBJ2-3; 9 bases align to TRBD1. Losses at the gene ends were 3 bases for V and 1 base for J; bases not matched to a gene: 8. The CDR3 consists of 17 residues. The germline gives CDR1 LNHDA, CDR2 SQIVND (reference sequence). The CDR3 reads CASSITGGASRTDTQYF. The CDR3 DNA reads as TGTGCCAGTAGTATCACAGGGGGCGCGTCCCGCACAGATACGCAGTATTTT.

The chain combines TRBV6-4 with TRBJ1-1; the match to TRBD1 covers 9 bases. This CDR3 comprises 13 residues. Germline V gives CDR1 MRHNA, CDR2 SNTAGT. J lost 9 bases, V lost 2 bases, and 4 bases had no gene match. CDR3 nucleotides: TGTGCCAGCAGTGACGGGGGACAGGGCAAAGCTTTCTTT. Protein sequence: CASSDGGQGKAFF.

This chain uses TRBV7-3 with TRBJ2-2; weak D call: TRBD2 (5 bases). Per germline, CDR1 SGHTA and CDR2 FQGTGA. Trimming removed 4 bases at V and 4 bases at J, with 7 bases between. The CDR3 is 13 residues long. This CDR3 reads CASSSGSTGELFF. The CDR3 DNA is TGTGCCAGCAGCTCGGGATCCACCGGGGAGCTGTTTTTT.

With regard to this clone: This sample includes further DNA sequences coding for the same CDR3. The V gene is TRBV9, the J gene TRBJ2-1, with a weak D call TRBD2 (6 bases). CDR1 and CDR2 (germline): SGDLS, YYNGEE. Trimming pared 0 bases from V and 6 bases from J, leaving 10 bases between. This CDR3 contains 14 residues. The CDR3, as DNA: TGTGCCAGCAGCGTAGGGCTAGCGCCCAATGAGCAGTTCTTC. This encodes CASSVGLAPNEQFF.

The chain combines TRBV11-2 with TRBJ1-5; the D gene is possibly TRBD1 (6 bases). In germline, CDR1 is SGHAT, CDR2 FQNNGV. Trimming cost V 6 bases and J 0 bases, with 12 bases left between them. CDR3 length equals 15 residues. The CDR3 sequence is CASSLTGDSNQPQHF. The CDR3 DNA is TGTGCCAGCAGTTTGACAGGAGATAGCAATCAGCCCCAGCATTTT.

Only a few counts were recorded for this clone. The chain combines TRBV7-8 with TRBJ1-5; D is ambiguous. Germline CDR1 is SGHVS and CDR2 is FQNEAQ. CDR3 length: 17 amino acids. With 2 bases removed from V and 2 bases from J, the gap between germline ends came to 16 bases. Here the CDR3 DNA reads TGTGCCAGCAGCTTATTCGGGGAAACCATTGGCAATCAGCCCCAGCATTTT. Its translation is CASSLFGETIGNQPQHF.